A selection of T cell receptor beta chains follows, all from one sample in a study of T cell repertoires in cytomegalovirus infection. TCRdb used MiXCR to reprocess the reads, holding one entry per CDR3 protein. The repertoire holds hundreds of thousands of distinct CDR3 sequences, with roughly 35% as singletons. Sequenced sample: PBMCs. The source of these receptors is a human donor in good health (CMV status not recorded). Some clones in this sample may be carry-over from other donors' samples. CDR3s include the opening cysteine and the closing phenylalanine or tryptophan. A D gene is named only where the DNA matches it firmly. Only some rows state a clone size, as once, few, many or a class for expanded clones.

size: -
D: TRBD2
J: TRBJ2-7
length: 14
V: TRBV27
CDR3: CASKTGLAFYEQYF
DNA: TGTGCCAGTAAAACGGGACTAGCTTTCTACGAGCAGTACTTC

size: -
D: -
J: TRBJ2-1
length: 14
V: TRBV5-6
CDR3: CASSGDSSSGEQFF
DNA: TGTGCCAGCAGCGGTGACAGTTCATCTGGTGAGCAGTTCTTC

size: few
D: TRBD1
J: TRBJ1-1
length: 16
V: TRBV29-1
CDR3: CSTGTGTGGLNTEAFF
DNA: TGCAGCACCGGGACCGGGACAGGGGGCTTGAACACTGAAGCTTTCTTT

size: -
D: TRBD2
J: TRBJ2-4
length: 19
V: TRBV4-1
CDR3: CASSQDRASGGAGKNIQYF
DNA: TGCGCCAGCAGCCAAGATCGGGCTAGCGGGGGGGCTGGCAAAAACATTCAGTACTTC

size: -
D: -
J: TRBJ2-3
length: 16
V: TRBV19
CDR3: CASSYRGIPGTDTQYF
DNA: TGTGCCAGTAGTTATAGGGGGATCCCGGGCACAGATACGCAGTATTTT

size: few
D: -
J: TRBJ2-2
length: 15
V: TRBV20-1
CDR3: CSARDPGANTGELFF
DNA: TGCAGTGCTAGAGACCCGGGAGCGAACACCGGGGAGCTGTTTTTT

size: -
D: -
J: TRBJ2-2
length: 14
V: TRBV7-3
CDR3: CASSSRPVTGELFF
DNA: TGTGCCAGCAGCTCGCGCCCGGTCACCGGGGAGCTGTTTTTT

size: -
D: -
J: TRBJ2-7
length: 14
V: TRBV18
CDR3: CASSNRDRTYEQYF
DNA: TGTGCCAGCTCAAATCGGGACCGAACCTACGAGCAGTACTTC

size: few
D: TRBD1
J: TRBJ1-3
length: 15
V: TRBV5-4
CDR3: CASSFNRDRGNTIYF
DNA: TGTGCCAGCAGCTTTAACCGGGACAGGGGTAACACCATATATTTT

size: -
D: -
J: TRBJ1-5
length: 14
V: TRBV24-1
CDR3: CATSDFGGDQPQHF
DNA: TGTGCCACCAGTGATTTCGGGGGAGATCAGCCCCAGCATTTT

size: once
D: -
J: TRBJ2-4
length: 14
V: TRBV19
CDR3: CASSIQVAKNIQYF
DNA: TGTGCCAGTAGTATACAGGTAGCCAAAAACATTCAGTACTTC

size: -
D: TRBD2
J: TRBJ2-5
length: 17
V: TRBV11-2
CDR3: CASRHSRGLATGETTYF
DNA: TGTGCCAGCCGTCATTCACGAGGACTAGCGACCGGAGAGACCACGTACTTC

size: -
D: -
J: TRBJ1-1
length: 13
V: TRBV2
CDR3: CASGKSTNTEAFF
DNA: TGTGCCAGCGGAAAAAGTACGAACACTGAAGCTTTCTTT

size: -
D: -
J: TRBJ2-1
length: 14
V: TRBV20-1
CDR3: CSGAGSLGANEQFF
DNA: TGCAGTGGTGCGGGCTCTTTGGGGGCCAATGAGCAGTTCTTC

size: -
D: -
J: TRBJ2-2
length: 15
V: TRBV28
CDR3: CASSLTELNTGELFF
DNA: TGTGCCAGCAGTTTGACGGAATTGAACACCGGGGAGCTGTTTTTT

size: -
D: -
J: TRBJ1-5
length: 12
V: TRBV27
CDR3: CAISLLNQPQHF
DNA: TGTGCCATCAGTTTGTTGAATCAGCCCCAGCATTTT

size: -
D: -
J: TRBJ2-5
length: 14
V: TRBV20-1
CDR3: CSASYMGAQETQYF
DNA: TGCAGTGCCTCGTACATGGGTGCCCAAGAGACCCAGTACTTC

size: many
D: -
J: TRBJ2-5
length: 16
V: TRBV7-8
CDR3: CASSSEGHLYQETQYF
DNA: TGTGCCAGCAGCTCTGAGGGACACTTGTACCAAGAGACCCAGTACTTC

size: many
D: -
J: TRBJ2-2
length: 16
V: TRBV7-6
CDR3: CASSKAPGTTTGELFF
DNA: TGTGCCAGCAGCAAGGCGCCGGGCACGACCACCGGGGAGCTGTTTTTT

size: once
D: -
J: TRBJ2-5
length: 14
V: TRBV2
CDR3: CASRPGTYQETQYF
DNA: TGTGCCAGCAGACCCGGGACCTACCAAGAGACCCAGTACTTC

size: -
D: -
J: TRBJ2-7
length: 14
V: TRBV20-1
CDR3: CSVLGKTNNYEQYF
DNA: TGCAGTGTTTTAGGGAAGACTAATAATTACGAGCAGTACTTC

size: few
D: TRBD2
J: TRBJ2-1
length: 17
V: TRBV28
CDR3: CASSSSGRAQRNNEQFF
DNA: TGTGCCAGCAGTAGTAGCGGGCGGGCCCAAAGAAACAATGAGCAGTTCTTC

size: -
D: -
J: TRBJ2-7
length: 16
V: TRBV28
CDR3: CASSFPQGFSSYEQYF
DNA: TGTGCCAGCAGTTTCCCGCAGGGTTTCAGCTCCTACGAGCAGTACTTC

size: -
D: -
J: TRBJ1-1
length: 12
V: TRBV19
CDR3: CASSMGTHRAFF
DNA: TGTGCCAGTAGTATGGGGACGCATCGGGCTTTCTTT

size: -
D: TRBD1
J: TRBJ2-1
length: 15
V: TRBV12-3/TRBV12-4
CDR3: CASSGTGGSYNEQFF
DNA: TGTGCCAGCAGTGGGACAGGGGGCTCCTACAATGAGCAGTTCTTC

size: -
D: -
J: TRBJ1-1
length: 14
V: TRBV2
CDR3: CASRRLPGNTEAFF
DNA: TGTGCCAGCAGGCGACTCCCGGGTAACACTGAAGCTTTCTTT

size: -
D: TRBD1
J: TRBJ2-3
length: 14
V: TRBV6-2/TRBV6-3
CDR3: CASSTGTGTDTQYF
DNA: TGTGCCAGCAGTACCGGGACAGGCACAGATACGCAGTATTTT

size: -
D: -
J: TRBJ2-5
length: 15
V: TRBV28
CDR3: CASSLGLGSFETQYF
DNA: TGTGCCAGCAGTTTAGGGTTGGGCAGTTTTGAGACCCAGTACTTC

size: -
D: TRBD1
J: TRBJ1-1
length: 14
V: TRBV6-5
CDR3: CASTPHRGFTEAFF
DNA: TGTGCCAGCACCCCCCACAGGGGTTTCACTGAAGCTTTCTTT

size: -
D: TRBD2
J: TRBJ2-5
length: 17
V: TRBV5-4
CDR3: CASSLNLAGDPQETQYF
DNA: TGTGCCAGCAGCTTGAATCTAGCGGGGGACCCTCAAGAGACCCAGTACTTC

size: few
D: -
J: TRBJ2-2
length: 16
V: TRBV5-6
CDR3: CASSTVQGRGAGELFF
DNA: TGTGCCAGCAGCACTGTACAGGGTCGAGGGGCCGGGGAGCTGTTTTTT

size: -
D: -
J: TRBJ2-2
length: 15
V: TRBV11-1
CDR3: CASSLKTGGTGELFF
DNA: TGTGCCAGCAGCTTAAAGACAGGAGGCACCGGGGAGCTGTTTTTT

size: many
D: -
J: TRBJ2-3
length: 15
V: TRBV7-2
CDR3: CASSLAGLSTDTQYF
DNA: TGTGCCAGCAGCTTGGCGGGCCTGAGCACAGATACGCAGTATTTT

size: -
D: -
J: TRBJ1-2
length: 13
V: TRBV7-3
CDR3: CASSSGGGLDYTF
DNA: TGTGCCAGCAGCTCCGGCGGAGGGCTGGACTACACCTTC

size: few
D: TRBD2
J: TRBJ2-3
length: 16
V: TRBV11-3
CDR3: CASSVSLGGDTDTQYF
DNA: TGTGCCAGCAGCGTTAGCCTGGGGGGGGACACAGATACGCAGTATTTT

size: few
D: TRBD1
J: TRBJ1-1
length: 15
V: TRBV6-1
CDR3: CASSIQGAGNTEAFF
DNA: TGTGCCAGCAGTATTCAGGGGGCCGGGAACACTGAAGCTTTCTTT

size: few
D: -
J: TRBJ2-7
length: 13
V: TRBV27
CDR3: CASSFTDPGEQYF
DNA: TGTGCCAGCAGTTTTACCGATCCGGGGGAGCAGTACTTC

size: -
D: -
J: TRBJ1-3
length: 15
V: TRBV12-3/TRBV12-4
CDR3: CASRKWGMGENTIYF
DNA: TGTGCCAGCAGAAAGTGGGGGATGGGGGAAAACACCATATATTTT

size: -
D: -
J: TRBJ2-6
length: 17
V: TRBV4-1
CDR3: CASSQELRGVGANVLTF
DNA: TGCGCCAGCAGCCAAGAGTTGCGAGGGGTTGGGGCCAACGTCCTGACTTTC

size: -
D: -
J: TRBJ2-7
length: 14
V: TRBV19
CDR3: CAIILTAFSYEQYF
DNA: TGTGCCATTATTCTGACAGCCTTCTCCTACGAGCAGTACTTC

size: -
D: -
J: TRBJ1-2
length: 15
V: TRBV4-1
CDR3: CASSQDGTRHYGYTF
DNA: TGCGCCAGCAGCCAAGATGGGACGAGACACTATGGCTACACCTTC

size: -
D: TRBD2
J: TRBJ2-7
length: 13
V: TRBV6-5
CDR3: CASGRLAGGEQYF
DNA: TGTGCCAGCGGCCGACTAGCGGGAGGCGAGCAGTACTTC

size: -
D: -
J: TRBJ1-6
length: 16
V: TRBV7-9
CDR3: CASSNAAPVGNSPLHF
DNA: TGTGCCAGCAGCAACGCCGCACCTGTGGGAAATTCACCCCTCCACTTT

size: -
D: TRBD1
J: TRBJ2-7
length: 14
V: TRBV7-6
CDR3: CASTRDRASHEQYF
DNA: TGTGCCAGCACCCGGGACAGGGCCAGCCACGAGCAGTACTTC

size: -
D: -
J: TRBJ1-6
length: 12
V: TRBV6-6
CDR3: CASSSWDSPLHF
DNA: TGTGCCAGCAGTTCTTGGGATTCACCCCTCCACTTT

size: few
D: -
J: TRBJ2-3
length: 15
V: TRBV12-3/TRBV12-4
CDR3: CASSLVRQVEDTQYF
DNA: TGTGCCAGCAGTTTAGTTCGACAGGTGGAAGATACGCAGTATTTT

size: few
D: TRBD2
J: TRBJ2-7
length: 14
V: TRBV7-6
CDR3: CASSVSGTSHEQYF
DNA: TGTGCCAGCAGCGTCTCCGGGACTAGCCACGAGCAGTACTTC

size: few
D: TRBD1
J: TRBJ1-2
length: 17
V: TRBV7-8
CDR3: CASSPPSGDSSNYGYTF
DNA: TGTGCCAGCAGCCCCCCCAGTGGGGACAGCTCTAACTATGGCTACACCTTC

size: -
D: -
J: TRBJ2-1
length: 13
V: TRBV5-1
CDR3: CASRLVFWNEQFF
DNA: TGCGCCAGCAGATTAGTGTTTTGGAATGAGCAGTTCTTC

size: -
D: TRBD1
J: TRBJ2-7
length: 14
V: TRBV6-5
CDR3: CASSDRDRAYEQYF
DNA: TGTGCCAGCAGTGACCGGGACAGGGCCTACGAGCAGTACTTC